This TCR beta chain appears in the sequencing data of a study of T-cell reconstitution after alpha-beta-depleted transplantation in children. The CDR3 consists of 14 residues. CDR1 and CDR2 from the germline V gene are MNHEY and SVGAGI. Deletions cut 0 bases from V and 3 bases from J, with 8 bases between. Researchers prepared the TCRbeta library using unique molecular identifiers, the study reports. TCRdb ran MiXCR on the PCR reads and lists one entry per CDR3 protein. The table has about 500,000 distinct CDR3 sequences, about 33% seen once; the top ten hold 2% to 3%. The V call is TRBV6-5, the J call TRBJ1-2; D gene uncertain. The material sequenced was PBMCs from the stem cell graft donor, taken from the stem cell graft. This clonotype originated in a human donor who donated a stem cell graft to a child with aplastic anemia. CDR3 protein: CASSYSSQHYGYTF. DNA for the CDR3: TGTGCCAGCAGTTACTCGTCTCAGCACTATGGCTACACCTTC.